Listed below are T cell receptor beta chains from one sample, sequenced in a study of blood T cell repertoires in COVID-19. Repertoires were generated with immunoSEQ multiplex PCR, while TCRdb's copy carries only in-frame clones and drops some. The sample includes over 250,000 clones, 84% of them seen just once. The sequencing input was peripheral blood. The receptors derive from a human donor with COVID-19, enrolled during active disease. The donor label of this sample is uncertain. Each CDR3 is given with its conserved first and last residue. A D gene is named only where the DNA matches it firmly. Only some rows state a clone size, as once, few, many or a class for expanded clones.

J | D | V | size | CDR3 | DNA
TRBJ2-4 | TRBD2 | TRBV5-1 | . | CASSLPSGEAKNIQYF | TGCGCCAGCAGCTTGCCAAGCGGGGAGGCCAAAAACATTCAGTACTTC
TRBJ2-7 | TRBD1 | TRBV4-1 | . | CASSRGQADEQYF | TGCGCCAGCAGCCGCGGACAGGCCGACGAGCAGTACTTC
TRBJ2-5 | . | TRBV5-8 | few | CASSLGLLSTGTQYF | TGTGCCAGCAGCTTGGGCCTCCTCTCCACGGGGACCCAGTACTTC
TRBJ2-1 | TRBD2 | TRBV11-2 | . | CASSQGLAGIKRDEQFF | TGTGCCAGCAGCCAAGGACTAGCGGGAATTAAGAGGGATGAGCAGTTCTTC
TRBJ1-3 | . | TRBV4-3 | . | CASSPVHSGNTIYF | TGCGCCAGCAGCCCGGTCCACTCTGGAAACACCATATATTTT
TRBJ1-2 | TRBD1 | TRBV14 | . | CASSQETTGSYTF | TGTGCCAGCAGCCAAGAAACGACAGGGAGCTACACCTTC
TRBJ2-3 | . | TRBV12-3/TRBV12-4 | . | CASSGGSTDTQYF | TGTGCCAGCAGCGGAGGGAGCACAGATACGCAGTATTTT
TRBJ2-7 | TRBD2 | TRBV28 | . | CASSLSTSGRNEQYF | TGTGCCAGCAGTTTATCGACTAGCGGGAGGAACGAGCAGTACTTC
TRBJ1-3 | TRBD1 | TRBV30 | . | CAWLRGRSGNTIYF | TGTGCCTGGCTCAGGGGGCGGTCAGGAAACACCATATATTTT
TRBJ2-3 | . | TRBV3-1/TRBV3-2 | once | CASSPPGDTQYF | TGTGCCAGCAGCCCCCCGGGGGATACGCAGTATTTT
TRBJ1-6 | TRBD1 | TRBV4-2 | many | CASSPPGWDRENSPLHF | TGTGCCAGCAGCCCCCCGGGTTGGGACAGGGAAAATTCACCCCTCCACTTT
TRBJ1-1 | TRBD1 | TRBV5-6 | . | CASSWGTGDGTEAFF | TGTGCCAGCAGCTGGGGTACAGGGGACGGGACTGAAGCTTTCTTT
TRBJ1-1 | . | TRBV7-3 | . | CASSLRGVRTEAFF | TGTGCCAGCAGCCTACGGGGGGTAAGGACTGAAGCTTTCTTT
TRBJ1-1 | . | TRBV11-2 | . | CASSFPGSEAFF | TGTGCCAGCAGCTTCCCAGGGTCTGAAGCTTTCTTT
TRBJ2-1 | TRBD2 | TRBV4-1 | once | CASSPALAGVYNEQFF | TGCGCCAGCAGCCCAGCACTAGCGGGAGTTTACAATGAGCAGTTCTTC
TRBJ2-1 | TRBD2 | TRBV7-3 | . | CASSPGLLAGAHNEQFF | TGTGCCAGCAGCCCTGGACTACTAGCGGGAGCCCACAATGAGCAGTTCTTC
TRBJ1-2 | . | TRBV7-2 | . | CASSLDSGQSYGYTF | TGTGCCAGCAGCTTAGATTCCGGACAGTCCTATGGCTACACCTTC
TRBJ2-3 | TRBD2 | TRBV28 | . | CASSLPSGGLTDTQYF | TGTGCCAGCAGTTTACCTAGCGGGGGACTCACAGATACGCAGTATTTT
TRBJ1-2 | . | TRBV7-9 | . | CASSFGRNYGYTF | TGTGCCAGCAGCTTCGGGAGGAACTACGGCTACACCTTC
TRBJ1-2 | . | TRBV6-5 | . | CASRLPKNDGYTF | TGTGCCAGCAGACTTCCCAAAAACGATGGCTACACCTTC
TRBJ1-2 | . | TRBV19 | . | CAAERAGWYGYTF | TGTGCCGCCGAGCGGGCCGGGTGGTATGGCTACACCTTC
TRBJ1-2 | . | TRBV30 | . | CAWSGGDLLWGYTF | TGTGCCTGGAGTGGCGGGGACCTCCTATGGGGCTACACCTTC
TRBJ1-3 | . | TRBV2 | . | CASKAAERSGTIYF | TGTGCCAGCAAAGCGGCCGAAAGGTCAGGCACCATATATTTT
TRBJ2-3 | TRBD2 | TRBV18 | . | CASSPSLAGGNTDTQYF | TGTGCCAGCTCACCATCCCTAGCGGGAGGGAACACAGATACGCAGTATTTT
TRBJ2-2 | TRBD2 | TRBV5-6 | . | CASSFVTSGRYTGELFF | TGTGCCAGCAGCTTCGTCACTAGCGGGAGGTACACCGGGGAGCTGTTTTTT
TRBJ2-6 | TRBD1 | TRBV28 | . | CASSFRTGRRAGANVLTF | TGTGCCAGCAGTTTCCGGACAGGCCGGCGGGCAGGGGCCAACGTCCTGACTTTC
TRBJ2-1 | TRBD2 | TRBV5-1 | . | CASSLGTSGTNNEQFF | TGCGCCAGCAGCTTAGGGACTAGCGGGACAAACAATGAGCAGTTCTTC
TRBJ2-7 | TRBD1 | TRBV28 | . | CASSFGTGIAYEQYF | TGTGCCAGCAGTTTCGGGACAGGGATCGCCTACGAGCAGTACTTC
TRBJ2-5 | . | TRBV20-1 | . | CSATVQETQYF | TGCAGTGCTACGGTCCAAGAGACCCAGTACTTC
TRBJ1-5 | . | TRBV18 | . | CASSPGDGGLRPQHF | TGTGCCAGCTCACCAGGTGACGGGGGTTTACGGCCCCAGCATTTT
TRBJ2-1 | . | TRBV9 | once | CASSVAGSGHNEQFF | TGTGCCAGCAGCGTAGCTGGCAGCGGTCACAATGAGCAGTTCTTC
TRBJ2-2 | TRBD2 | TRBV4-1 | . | CASSPKAGATGELFF | TGCGCCAGCAGCCCAAAAGCGGGAGCCACCGGGGAGCTGTTTTTT
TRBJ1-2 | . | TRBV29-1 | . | CSTKGPTDHYGYTF | TGCAGCACGAAAGGTCCGACAGACCACTATGGCTACACCTTC
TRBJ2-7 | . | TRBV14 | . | CASSPMTVTYEQYF | TGTGCCAGCAGCCCCATGACTGTGACCTACGAGCAGTACTTC
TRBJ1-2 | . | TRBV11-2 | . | CASSPDAGGGYGYTF | TGTGCCAGCAGCCCTGACGCCGGCGGCGGCTATGGCTACACCTTC
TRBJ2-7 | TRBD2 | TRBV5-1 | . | CASRGGLAGKSSYEQYF | TGCGCCAGCAGAGGGGGACTAGCGGGGAAGAGCTCCTACGAGCAGTACTTC
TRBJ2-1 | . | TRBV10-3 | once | CAISEQASEQFF | TGTGCCATCAGTGAACAAGCGAGCGAGCAGTTCTTC
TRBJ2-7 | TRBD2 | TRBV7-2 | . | CASSLVGLAGGSDEQYF | TGTGCCAGCAGCCTAGTAGGGCTAGCGGGAGGTTCCGACGAGCAGTACTTC
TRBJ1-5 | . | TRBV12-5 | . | CASGSYLGRDSSNQPQHF | TGTGCTAGTGGTTCATATTTGGGCCGAGACAGTAGCAATCAGCCCCAGCATTTT
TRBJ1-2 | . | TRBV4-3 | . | CASSQDGGYGYTF | TGCGCCAGCAGCCAAGACGGGGGCTATGGCTACACCTTC
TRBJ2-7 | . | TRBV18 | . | CASSPRQGGYEQYF | TGTGCCAGCTCACCACGGCAGGGGGGCTACGAGCAGTACTTC
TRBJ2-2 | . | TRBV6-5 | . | CASRFDTSGELFF | TGTGCCAGCAGATTTGACACGAGCGGGGAGCTGTTTTTT
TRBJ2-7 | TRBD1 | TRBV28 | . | CASSDGRTGYEQYF | TGTGCCAGCAGTGACGGACGGACAGGCTACGAGCAGTACTTC
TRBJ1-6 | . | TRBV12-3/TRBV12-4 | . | CASSLRADSPLHF | TGTGCCAGCAGCTTGAGGGCGGATTCACCCCTCCACTTT
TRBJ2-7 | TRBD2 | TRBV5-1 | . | CASSLARLAGHEQYF | TGCGCCAGCAGCTTGGCCCGACTAGCGGGTCACGAGCAGTACTTC
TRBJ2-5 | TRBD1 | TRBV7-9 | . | CASTTGGGQGLLETQYF | TGTGCCAGCACCACTGGCGGCGGACAGGGGCTGTTGGAGACCCAGTACTTC
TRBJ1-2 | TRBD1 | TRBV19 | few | CASSDRVNYGYTF | TGTGCCAGTAGTGACAGGGTAAACTATGGCTACACCTTC